The entry below describes one T cell receptor (beta chain). Germline CDR1 reads DFQATT; CDR2 reads SNEGSKA (reference sequence). Trimming shortened V by 3 bases and J by 2 bases, and 12 bases separated the two germline ends. The length of the CDR3 is 14 residues. The data stem from a study of identical twins. Each CDR3 protein gets one entry after TCRdb re-called the 5' RACE reads with MiXCR. The repertoire holds 550,000 to 700,000 distinct CDR3 sequences, around 20% seen once, with 4.3% in the top ten. The data also belong to a second study, concerning T cells expressing NK-cell markers. From that study: Also leading the CD3+CD56-NKG2C+ fraction in a few donors were these clonotypes.

The receptor was isolated from a woman between 18 and 29 years old in good health. The sequencing input was PBMCs. The chain carries TRBV20-1 and TRBJ2-3; a possible D gene is TRBD2 (5 bases). The CDR3 loop reads CSARPVDYTDTQYF. The CDR3 bases are TGCAGTGCTAGGCCCGTCGACTACACAGATACGCAGTATTTT.